This entry lists 7 T cell receptor beta chains sequenced from one sample in a study of blood T cell repertoires in COVID-19. Profiled with immunoSEQ multiplex PCR; TCRdb holds only in-frame clones, not every one. The table records about 300,000 clones, more than 75% of them present only once. Sequencing used peripheral blood. The receptors were gathered from a man between 65 and 85 years old with acute or convalescent COVID-19.

This sequence joins TRBV24-1 and TRBJ2-3, with 13 bases fitting TRBD2. The germline V gene encodes CDR1 KGHDR and CDR2 SFDVKD. The CDR3 length is 17 residues. Unmatched junction bases numbered 7, after V lost 2 bases and J lost 6 bases. The CDR3 nucleotides are TGTGCCACCAGTGATTCCGCCGGGACTAGCGGGACGGATACGCAGTATTTT. Its protein is CATSDSAGTSGTDTQYF.

The V call is TRBV30, the J call TRBJ2-1; tentatively, D is TRBD1 (5 bases). CDR1 is GTSNPN and CDR2 is SVGIG in the germline V gene (reference sequence). The CDR3 covers 14 residues. The germline V and J ends were trimmed by 1 base and 5 bases, with 12 bases remaining between them. In nucleotides, the CDR3 is TGTGCCTGGAGTGAAGGGGTCCCCCACAATGAGCAGTTCTTC. Translation gives CAWSEGVPHNEQFF.

This chain joins TRBV5-1 and TRBJ2-7; 8 bases fit TRBD1. The CDR3 runs to 14 residues. V was pared by 1 base and J by 1 base, with 1 base of the junction left unmatched. CDR1 and CDR2 from the germline V gene are SGHRS and YFSETQ. The CDR3 DNA sequence: TGCGCCAGCAGCTTGAGGGACAGGTCCTACGAGCAGTACTTC. It is translated as CASSLRDRSYEQYF.

The V and J genes are TRBV27 and TRBJ1-5; D might be TRBD1 (5 bases). V was pared by 5 bases and J by 5 bases, with 22 bases between. Germline V lookup: CDR1 MNHEY, CDR2 SMNVEV (reference sequence). The CDR3 length is 17 residues. The CDR3 DNA follows: TGTGCCAGCAGTCCTCTACCCGGGACGGGAGCGTATCAGCCCCAGCATTTT. Amino acids: CASSPLPGTGAYQPQHF.

The chain couples TRBV6-6 to TRBJ2-7, with D possibly being TRBD2 (6 bases). CDR1 and CDR2 from the germline V gene are MNHNY and SVGAGI (reference sequence). V shed 2 bases and J shed 5 bases, with 13 bases lying between them. The CDR3 is 14 residues long. Here the CDR3 reads CASSYVGGNNEQYF. CDR3 DNA: TGTGCCAGCAGTTACGTCGGGGGAAACAACGAGCAGTACTTC.

The J gene is TRBJ2-3, the V gene TRBV7-2; 7 bases align to TRBD1. The V and J ends lost 4 bases and 0 bases, in that order; junction bases with no gene match: 13. CDR1 and CDR2 (germline): SGHTA, FQGNSA. This CDR3 spans 18 amino acids. CDR3 protein: CASSSTSQTGSSTDTQYF. CDR3 in DNA: TGTGCCAGCAGCTCAACCTCCCAGACAGGGAGTAGCACAGATACGCAGTATTTT.

The chain couples TRBV7-9 to TRBJ1-5; D possibly corresponds to TRBD1 (6 bases). The CDR3 has 13 amino acids. Trimming cost V 0 bases and J 6 bases, with 6 bases left between them. CDR1 SEHNR and CDR2 FQNEAQ come from the germline V gene (reference sequence). The CDR3 DNA follows: TGTGCCAGCAGCTTAGCAGGGGGTCAGCCCCAGCATTTT. Its translation: CASSLAGGQPQHF.